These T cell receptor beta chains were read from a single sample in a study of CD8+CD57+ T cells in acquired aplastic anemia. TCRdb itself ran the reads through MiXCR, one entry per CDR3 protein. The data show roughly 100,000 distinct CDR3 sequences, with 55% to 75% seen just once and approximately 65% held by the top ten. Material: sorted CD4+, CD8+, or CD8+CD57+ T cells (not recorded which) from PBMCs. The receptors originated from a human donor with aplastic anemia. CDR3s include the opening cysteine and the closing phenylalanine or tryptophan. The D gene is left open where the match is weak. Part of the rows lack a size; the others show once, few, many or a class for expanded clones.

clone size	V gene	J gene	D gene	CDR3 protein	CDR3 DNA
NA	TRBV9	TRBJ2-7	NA	CASSVGDWSYEQYF	TGTGCCAGCAGCGTAGGGGACTGGTCCTACGAGCAGTACTTC
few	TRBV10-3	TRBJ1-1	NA	CAITQDSMNTEAFF	TGTGCCATCACTCAGGACAGCATGAACACTGAAGCTTTCTTT
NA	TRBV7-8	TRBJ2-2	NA	CASRLGATGELFF	TGTGCCAGCAGGCTCGGGGCCACCGGGGAGCTGTTTTTT
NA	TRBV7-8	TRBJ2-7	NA	CASSRRTEGYEQYF	TGTGCCAGCAGCCGGAGGACAGAGGGGTACGAGCAGTACTTC
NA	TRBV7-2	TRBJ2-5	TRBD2	CASRKREGRETQYF	TGTGCCAGCAGGAAGCGGGAGGGCCGGGAGACCCAGTACTTC
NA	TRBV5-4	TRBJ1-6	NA	CASSLDWSGAGNDSPLHF	TGTGCCAGCAGCTTGGATTGGTCCGGCGCAGGCAATGATTCACCCCTCCACTTT
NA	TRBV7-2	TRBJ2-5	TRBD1	CASSSQGTVQETQYF	TGTGCCAGCAGCTCGCAGGGGACAGTCCAAGAGACCCAGTACTTC
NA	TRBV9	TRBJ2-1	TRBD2	CASSSSGASYNEQFF	TGTGCCAGCAGCTCTAGCGGGGCGTCCTACAATGAGCAGTTCTTC
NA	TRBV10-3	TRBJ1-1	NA	CAITTARSNTEAFF	TGTGCCATCACCACTGCGAGGAGTAACACTGAAGCTTTCTTT
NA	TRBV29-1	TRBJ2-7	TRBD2	CSVLRTSTPYEQYF	TGCAGCGTCCTCAGGACTAGCACACCCTACGAGCAGTACTTC
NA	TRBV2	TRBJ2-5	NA	CASSEPPELVTKTQYF	TGTGCCAGCAGTGAACCCCCCGAGCTGGTGACGAAGACCCAGTACTTC
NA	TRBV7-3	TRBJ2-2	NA	CASRRGTTGELFF	TGTGCCAGCCGCCGTGGGACCACCGGGGAGCTGTTTTTT
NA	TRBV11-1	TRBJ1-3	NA	CASSLWRASGNTIYF	TGTGCCAGCAGCTTATGGCGGGCCTCTGGAAACACCATATATTTT
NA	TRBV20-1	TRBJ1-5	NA	CSARDLSDSNQPQHF	TGCAGTGCTAGAGATCTTAGCGATAGCAATCAGCCCCAGCATTTT
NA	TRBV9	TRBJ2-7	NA	CASSVGGSFYEQYF	TGTGCCAGCAGCGTAGGAGGCAGTTTCTACGAGCAGTACTTC
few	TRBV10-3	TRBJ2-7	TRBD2	CAISESSGRAYEQYF	TGTGCCATCAGTGAGTCGAGCGGGAGGGCCTACGAGCAGTACTTC
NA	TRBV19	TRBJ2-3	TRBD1	CASSWDRAGTDTQYF	TGTGCCAGTAGTTGGGACAGGGCAGGCACAGATACGCAGTATTTT
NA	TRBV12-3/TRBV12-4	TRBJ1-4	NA	CASNQGHAEKLFF	TGTGCCAGCAACCAGGGTCACGCTGAAAAACTGTTTTTT
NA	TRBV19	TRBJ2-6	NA	CASTEAAGANVLTF	TGTGCCAGTACAGAGGCGGCTGGGGCCAACGTCCTGACTTTC
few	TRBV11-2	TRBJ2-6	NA	CASSSYPRSGANVLTF	TGTGCCAGCAGCTCCTACCCACGCTCTGGGGCCAACGTCCTGACTTTC
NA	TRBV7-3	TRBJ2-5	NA	CASSLKVSETQYF	TGTGCCAGCAGCTTAAAGGTCTCGGAGACCCAGTACTTC
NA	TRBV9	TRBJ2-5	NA	CASRWADQETQYF	TGTGCCAGCAGGTGGGCAGACCAAGAGACCCAGTACTTC
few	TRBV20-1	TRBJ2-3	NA	CSARDGDTQYF	TGCAGTGCTAGAGATGGAGATACGCAGTATTTT
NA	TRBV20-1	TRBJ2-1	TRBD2	CSARDIGRAVDEQFF	TGCAGTGCTAGAGATATCGGGAGGGCCGTGGATGAGCAGTTCTTC
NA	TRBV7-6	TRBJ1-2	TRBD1	CASSSGDRIYGYTF	TGTGCCAGCAGCTCAGGGGACAGAATATATGGCTACACCTTC
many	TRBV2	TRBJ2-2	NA	CASSANTGELFF	TGTGCCAGCAGTGCCAACACCGGGGAGCTGTTTTTT
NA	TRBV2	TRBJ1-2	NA	CASSDSATTNYGYTF	TGTGCCAGCAGTGATTCTGCGACAACTAACTATGGCTACACCTTC
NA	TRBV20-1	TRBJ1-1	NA	CSAGRIGTEAFF	TGCAGTGCAGGGCGGATCGGAACTGAAGCTTTCTTT
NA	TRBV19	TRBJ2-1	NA	CASSIGRISYNEQFF	TGTGCCAGTAGTATAGGGAGAATTTCCTACAATGAGCAGTTCTTC
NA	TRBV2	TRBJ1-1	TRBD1	CASVRDSQLNTEAFF	TGTGCCAGCGTCCGGGACAGCCAGTTGAACACTGAAGCTTTCTTT
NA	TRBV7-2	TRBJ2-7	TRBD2	CASSFGLAFEQYF	TGTGCCAGCAGCTTTGGACTAGCGTTTGAGCAGTACTTC
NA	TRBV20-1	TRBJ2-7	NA	CSASGDREWGLVDEQYF	TGCAGTGCTAGTGGTGATCGGGAATGGGGCTTGGTCGACGAGCAGTACTTC
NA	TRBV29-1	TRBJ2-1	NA	CSVEEATTYNEQFF	TGCAGCGTTGAGGAGGCGACAACCTACAATGAGCAGTTCTTC
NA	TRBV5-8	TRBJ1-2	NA	CASSLAGDYGYTF	TGTGCCAGCAGCTTGGCGGGGGACTATGGCTACACCTTC
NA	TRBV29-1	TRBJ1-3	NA	CSVLELSSGNTIYF	TGCAGCGTTCTAGAGCTGAGCTCTGGAAACACCATATATTTT
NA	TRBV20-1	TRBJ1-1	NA	CSARRIHTEAFF	TGCAGTGCTAGAAGGATCCACACTGAAGCTTTCTTT
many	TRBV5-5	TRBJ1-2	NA	CASSLHTGPGYGYTF	TGTGCCAGCAGCCTACACACAGGGCCGGGCTATGGCTACACCTTC
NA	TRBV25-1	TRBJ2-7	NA	CASSETGTSYEQYF	TGTGCCAGCAGTGAAACAGGGACCTCCTACGAGCAGTACTTC
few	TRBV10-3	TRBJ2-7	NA	CAISPASFYEQYF	TGTGCCATCAGCCCTGCAAGCTTCTACGAGCAGTACTTC
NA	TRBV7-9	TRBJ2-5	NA	CASSIARGTGQVTQYF	TGTGCCAGCAGCATTGCTAGGGGAACGGGCCAAGTGACCCAGTACTTC
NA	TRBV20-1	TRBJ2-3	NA	CSARGLQGSTDTQYF	TGCAGTGCTAGGGGGCTCCAGGGCAGCACAGATACGCAGTATTTT
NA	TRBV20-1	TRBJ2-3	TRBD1	CSAKTGEAQYF	TGCAGTGCCAAGACAGGGGAGGCGCAGTATTTT
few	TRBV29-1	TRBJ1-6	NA	CSVGQGLDSPLHF	TGCAGCGTTGGCCAGGGGCTGGATTCACCCCTCCACTTT
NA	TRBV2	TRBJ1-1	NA	CASKRQPNTEAFF	TGTGCCAGCAAGAGGCAGCCGAACACTGAAGCTTTCTTT
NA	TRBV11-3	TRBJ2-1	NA	CASSSINWAEGQFF	TGTGCCAGCAGCTCCATCAACTGGGCCGAGGGGCAGTTCTTC
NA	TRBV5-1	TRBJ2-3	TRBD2	CASSSPGLVHTQYF	TGCGCCAGCAGCTCTCCGGGACTAGTACATACGCAGTATTTT
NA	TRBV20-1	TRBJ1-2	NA	CSARDSATGGNYGYTF	TGCAGTGCTAGAGATTCGGCGACAGGAGGTAACTATGGCTACACCTTC
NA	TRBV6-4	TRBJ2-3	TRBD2	CASSERGGTDTQYF	TGTGCCAGCAGTGAGCGGGGGGGCACAGATACGCAGTATTTT
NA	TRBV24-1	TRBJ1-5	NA	CATWGGDSNQPQHF	TGTGCCACCTGGGGAGGGGATAGCAATCAGCCCCAGCATTTT
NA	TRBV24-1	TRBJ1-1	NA	CATRQLRNTEAFF	TGTGCCACCAGACAGTTAAGGAACACTGAAGCTTTCTTT
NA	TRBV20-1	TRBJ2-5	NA	CSAQPEAAYQETQYF	TGCAGTGCTCAACCCGAGGCAGCGTACCAAGAGACCCAGTACTTC
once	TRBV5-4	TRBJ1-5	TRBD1	CASSKQGRDQPQHF	TGTGCCAGCAGCAAACAGGGGCGAGATCAGCCCCAGCATTTT
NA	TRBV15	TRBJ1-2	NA	CATSRDRSGYYGYTF	TGTGCCACCAGCAGAGACAGGTCTGGATACTATGGCTACACCTTC
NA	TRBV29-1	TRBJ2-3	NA	CSVRQGTDTQYF	TGCAGCGTTCGGCAGGGCACAGATACGCAGTATTTT
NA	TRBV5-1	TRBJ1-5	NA	CASSLIGGGQPQHF	TGCGCCAGCAGCTTGATAGGGGGTGGTCAGCCCCAGCATTTT
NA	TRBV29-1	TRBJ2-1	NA	CSVAVYNEQFF	TGCAGCGTTGCCGTCTACAATGAGCAGTTCTTC